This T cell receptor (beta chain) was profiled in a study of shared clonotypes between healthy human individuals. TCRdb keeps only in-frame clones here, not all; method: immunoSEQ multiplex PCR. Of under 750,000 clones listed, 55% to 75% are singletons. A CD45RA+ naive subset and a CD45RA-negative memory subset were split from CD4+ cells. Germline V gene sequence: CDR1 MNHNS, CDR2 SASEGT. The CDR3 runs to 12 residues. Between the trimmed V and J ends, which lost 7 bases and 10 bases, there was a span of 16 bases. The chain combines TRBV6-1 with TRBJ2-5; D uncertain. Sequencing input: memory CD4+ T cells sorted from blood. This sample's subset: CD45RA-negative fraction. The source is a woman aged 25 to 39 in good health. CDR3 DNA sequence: TGTGCCAGCAAGACCCCCGGCTTGAGCCAGTACTTC. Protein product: CASKTPGLSQYF.